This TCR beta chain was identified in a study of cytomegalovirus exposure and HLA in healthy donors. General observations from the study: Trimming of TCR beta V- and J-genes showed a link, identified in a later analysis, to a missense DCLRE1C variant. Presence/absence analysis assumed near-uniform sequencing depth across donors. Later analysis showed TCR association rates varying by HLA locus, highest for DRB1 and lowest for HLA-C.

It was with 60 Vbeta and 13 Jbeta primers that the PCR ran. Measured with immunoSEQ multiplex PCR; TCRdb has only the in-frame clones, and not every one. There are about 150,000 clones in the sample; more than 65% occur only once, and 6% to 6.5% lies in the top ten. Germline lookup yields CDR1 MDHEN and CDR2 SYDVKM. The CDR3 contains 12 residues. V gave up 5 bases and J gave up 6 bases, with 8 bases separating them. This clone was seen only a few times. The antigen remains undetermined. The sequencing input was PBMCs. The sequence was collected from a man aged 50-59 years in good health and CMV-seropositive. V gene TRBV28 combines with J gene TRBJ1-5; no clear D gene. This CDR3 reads CASSGGFQPQHF. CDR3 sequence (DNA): TGTGCCAGCAGTGGAGGGTTTCAGCCCCAGCATTTT. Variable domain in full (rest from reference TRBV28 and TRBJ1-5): DVKVTQSSRYLVKRTGEKVFLECVQDMDHENMFWYRQDPGLGLRLIYFSYDVKMKEKGDIPEGYSVSREKKERFSLILESASTNQTSMYLCASSGGFQPQHFGDGTRLSIL.